A single sample gave rise to the 3 T cell receptor beta chains below, sequenced in a study of cytomegalovirus exposure and HLA in healthy donors. PCR employed 60 Vbeta and 13 Jbeta primers. Profiled with immunoSEQ multiplex PCR; TCRdb holds only in-frame clones, not every one. The data show approximately 120,000 clones, roughly 79% seen once. Sequencing was done on a sample of PBMCs. Receptors originate from a woman aged 25-40 years in good health and CMV-seronegative.

CDR3 protein: CAWSAKRDQPQHF. DNA of the CDR3: TGTGCCTGGAGTGCGAAGAGGGATCAGCCCCAGCATTTT. The chain couples TRBV30 to TRBJ1-5; D not resolved. Germline loops: CDR1 GTSNPN, CDR2 SVGIG (reference sequence). The germline V and J ends were trimmed by 1 base and 5 bases, with 9 bases remaining between them. The CDR3 spans 13 residues.

The rearrangement uses TRBV29-1 and TRBJ1-1; D unresolved. V lost 4 bases and J lost 0, with 21 bases in between. From germline, CDR1 is SQVTM and CDR2 ANQGSEA. The CDR3 loop spans 17 amino acids. The CDR3 here is CSVGSLSGFSMNTEAFF. In DNA, the CDR3 is TGCAGCGTTGGGTCTTTATCAGGTTTTTCAATGAACACTGAAGCTTTCTTT. The full variable domain, completed using reference TRBV29-1 and TRBJ1-1, is SAVISQKPSRDICQRGTSLTIQCQVDSQVTMMFWYRQQPGQSLTLIATANQGSEATYESGFVIDKFPISRPNLTFSTLTVSNMSPEDSSIYLCSVGSLSGFSMNTEAFFGQGTRLTVV.

This clone is a singleton in its sample. The chain has TRBV2 and TRBJ2-7; D perhaps matches TRBD1 (6 bases). V dropped 5 bases and J dropped 4 bases, with 18 bases sitting between them. This CDR3 has 15 residues. CDR1 and CDR2 from the germline V gene are SNHLY and FYNNEI. CDR3 bases: TGTGCCAGCAGTAAGGAACGGGACACTATTTACGAGCAGTACTTC. Its protein is CASSKERDTIYEQYF.